The source of this T cell receptor beta chain is a study of vaccination effects on CD4 cells after COVID-19 (dated 2022 in TCRdb). At the level of the whole study: The ViraFEST assay stimulated PBMC with viral peptide pools and then used TCR sequencing to identify antigen-specific CD4+ T cell clonotypes by expansion. Each participant received two doses of an mRNA SARS-CoV-2 vaccine, either BNT162b2 or mRNA-1273. A few million PBMC per well were cultured with around 10 ug/ml peptides in IMDM containing 5% human AB serum, 10 IU/ml IL-2 and gentamicin. SARS-CoV-2 spike-specific CD4+ TCR repertoires were compared before and after mRNA vaccination in COVID-19 convalescent patients and in infection-naive vaccine recipients. The full study included some 10 COVID-19 convalescent patients and a few SARS-CoV-2-naive healthy vaccine recipients. Cultures from other donors in the study were sequenced with the Oncomine TCR Beta short-read assay on an Illumina iSeq 100.

Trimming takes 5 bases from V and 0 bases from J, and the germline ends sit 9 bases apart. Counted from cysteine to phenylalanine, this CDR3 has 14 amino acids. Left in the record is the CDR3 DNA by itself, 42 bases read in frame from the first base. CDR1 and CDR2, looked up from the germline V gene (reference sequence), are LNHDA and SQIVND. The library came from the immunoSEQ multiplex PCR assay. DNA from the cultured and isolated CD4+ T cells underwent TCR beta CDR3 sequencing. The original pipeline was this. Non-productive TCR sequences were removed and reads were trimmed to the CDR3 region, keeping CDR3s of at least 7 amino acids. The MANAFEST web app was used to identify antigen-specific clonotypes by comparing expansion in peptide wells with expansion in reference cultures. To count as positive, a clone had to show expansion at FDR<0.05 compared with the reference and with all other wells, an odds ratio above 5, and a frequency above 0.1% in two replicate wells. A clonotype was called cross-reactive if it was significantly expanded both in SARS-CoV-2 spike wells and in at least one common cold coronavirus spike condition. Levenshtein distance calculated with the stringdist R package was used to assess CDR3 similarity, and unrooted trees were constructed with ape in R 3.6.1. The source is immuneACCESS, and TCRdb retained only in-frame sequences with V and J called. Part of the clones is not carried over; for the studies checked, unresolved V genes explain less than half of this, and the remainder is unexplained. For V, J and clone size, that table is used; D and trimming come from the DNA. The sample includes about 70,000 clones, with roughly three quarters observed a single time. The ten largest account for roughly 1.9% of the sample.

Notes on this clone: It lacks a known antigen. The input lacks base qualities; no much larger clone sits a single base away.

After 10 days of culture, CD4+ T cells were isolated with the EasySep CD4+ T cell isolation kit. Healthy vaccine recipients had no prior SARS-CoV-2 infection, confirmed by negative nucleocapsid antibodies before and after vaccination. On days 3 and 7, half of the culture medium was replaced with fresh IL-2-containing medium. Unless noted otherwise, every peptide stimulation condition was cultured in triplicate wells. Using Ficoll-Paque Plus gradient centrifugation, PBMC were separated from whole blood and then either used fresh or cryopreserved at -140C. The QIAamp micro DNA kit was used to extract genomic DNA from the cultured CD4+ T cells. Results and caveats for the whole study, not just this receptor: At late post-vaccination timepoints, both infection-induced and vaccine-induced clones showed marked clonal contraction, consistent with waning T cell responses. In healthy vaccine recipients, vaccine-induced clones were almost all SARS-CoV-2 mono-reactive, with only 1 of 255 being cross-reactive with common cold coronaviruses. The study was limited by a small number of convalescent patients, and early post-infection timepoints were lacking.

The sequences come from CD4+ T cells from PBMCs cultured without peptide, collected before COVID-19 vaccination. The chain uses TRBV19 and TRBJ2-3, with the D gene uncertain. The TCR originated in a human donor who received a COVID-19 vaccine. The DNA sequence is TGTGCCAGTAGTTATATGGCTAGCACAGATACGCAGTATTTT. Translated, this is CASSYMASTDTQYF.